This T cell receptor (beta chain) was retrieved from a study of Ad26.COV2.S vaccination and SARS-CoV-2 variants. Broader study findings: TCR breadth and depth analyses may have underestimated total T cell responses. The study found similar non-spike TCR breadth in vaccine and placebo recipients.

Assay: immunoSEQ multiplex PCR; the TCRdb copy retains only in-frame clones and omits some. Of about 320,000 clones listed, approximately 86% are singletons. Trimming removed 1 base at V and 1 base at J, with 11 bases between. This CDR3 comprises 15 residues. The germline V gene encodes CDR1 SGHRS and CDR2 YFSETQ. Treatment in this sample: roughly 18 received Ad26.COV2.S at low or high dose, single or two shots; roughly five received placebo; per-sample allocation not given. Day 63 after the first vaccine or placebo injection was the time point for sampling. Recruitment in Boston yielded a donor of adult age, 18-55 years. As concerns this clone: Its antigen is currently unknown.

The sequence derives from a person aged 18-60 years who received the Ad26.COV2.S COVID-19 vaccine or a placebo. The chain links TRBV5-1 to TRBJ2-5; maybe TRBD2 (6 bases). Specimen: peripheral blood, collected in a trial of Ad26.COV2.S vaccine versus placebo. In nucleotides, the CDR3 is TGCGCCAGCAGCTTGAGGCGGGGCGGCCAAGAGACCCAGTACTTC. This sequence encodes CASSLRRGGQETQYF.